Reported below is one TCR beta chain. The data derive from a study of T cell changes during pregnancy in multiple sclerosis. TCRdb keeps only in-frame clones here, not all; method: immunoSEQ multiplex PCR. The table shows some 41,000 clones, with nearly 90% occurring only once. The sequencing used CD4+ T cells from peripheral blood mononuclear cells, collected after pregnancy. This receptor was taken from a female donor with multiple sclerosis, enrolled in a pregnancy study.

CDR3 sequence (DNA): TGTGCCAGCAGCTTAAGCGGGGACAGGGGACGAGAAAAACTGTTTTTT. The encoded protein is CASSLSGDRGREKLFF. The chain employs TRBV11-2 and TRBJ1-4; TRBD1 agrees at 10 bases. Trimming at V came to 2 bases and at J to 8 bases, leaving 8 bases not matched to a gene. The CDR3 extends over 16 amino acids. Germline V gene sequence: CDR1 SGHAT, CDR2 FQNNGV.